This T cell receptor (beta chain) was obtained from a study of blood T cell repertoires in COVID-19. As originally analysed: Amplification from reference gene primers served as the basis for estimated nucleated cell counts. The data were produced by immunoSEQ multiplex PCR, yet TCRdb's version contains in-frame clones alone and is incomplete. V, J and clone size are those of that table, while D and trimming were read from the DNA. The repertoire includes about 160,000 clones, 75% to 90% of them detected once, and 9.1% sits in the top ten. The CDR3 loop spans 15 amino acids. Trimming took off 0 bases at V and 7 bases at J, with 14 bases between the two ends. From germline, CDR1 is SGHRS and CDR2 YFSETQ.

Specimen: peripheral blood. The rearrangement joins TRBV5-1 to TRBJ2-1; D is possibly TRBD1 (6 bases). This sequence originates from a woman of 80 years or more with active or convalescent COVID-19. The chain's CDR3 is CASSLAPGAGNEQFF. As DNA, the CDR3 is TGCGCCAGCAGCTTGGCCCCAGGGGCCGGGAATGAGCAGTTCTTC. Full variable domain (remainder filled in from reference TRBV5-1 and TRBJ2-1): KAGVTQTPRYLIKTRGQQVTLSCSPISGHRSVSWYQQTPGQGLQFLFEYFSETQRNKGNFPGRFSGRQFSNSRSEMNVSTLELGDSALYLCASSLAPGAGNEQFFGPGTRLTVL.